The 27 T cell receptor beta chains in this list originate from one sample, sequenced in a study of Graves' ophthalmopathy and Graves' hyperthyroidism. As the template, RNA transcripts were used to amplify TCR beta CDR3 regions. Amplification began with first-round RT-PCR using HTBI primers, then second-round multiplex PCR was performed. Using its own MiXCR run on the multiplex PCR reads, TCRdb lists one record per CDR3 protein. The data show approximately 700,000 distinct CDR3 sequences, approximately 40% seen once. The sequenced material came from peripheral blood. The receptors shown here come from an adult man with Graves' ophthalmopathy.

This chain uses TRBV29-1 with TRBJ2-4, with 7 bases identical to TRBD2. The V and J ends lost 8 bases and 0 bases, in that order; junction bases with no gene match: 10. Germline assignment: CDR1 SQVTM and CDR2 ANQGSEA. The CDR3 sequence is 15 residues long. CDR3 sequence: CSCGGPPLAKNIQYF. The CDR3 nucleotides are TGCAGCTGCGGGGGACCACCGCTAGCCAAAAACATTCAGTACTTC.

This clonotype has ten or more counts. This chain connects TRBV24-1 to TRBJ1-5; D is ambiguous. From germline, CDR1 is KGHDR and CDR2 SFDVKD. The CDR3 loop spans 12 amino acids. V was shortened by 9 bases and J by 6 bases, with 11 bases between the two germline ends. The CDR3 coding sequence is TGTGCCACCGGGAGGGCAGGTCAGCCCCAGCATTTT. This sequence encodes CATGRAGQPQHF.

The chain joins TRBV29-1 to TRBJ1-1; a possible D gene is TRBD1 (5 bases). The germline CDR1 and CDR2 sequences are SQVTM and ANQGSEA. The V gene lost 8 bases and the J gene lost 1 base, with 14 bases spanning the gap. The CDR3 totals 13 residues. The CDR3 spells CSLSGQSNTEAFF. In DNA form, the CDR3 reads TGCAGCTTATCGGGGCAATCGAACACTGAAGCTTTCTTT. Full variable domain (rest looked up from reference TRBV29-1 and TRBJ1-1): SAVISQKPSRDICQRGTSLTIQCQVDSQVTMMFWYRQQPGQSLTLIATANQGSEATYESGFVIDKFPISRPNLTFSTLTVSNMSPEDSSIYLCSLSGQSNTEAFFGQGTRLTVV.

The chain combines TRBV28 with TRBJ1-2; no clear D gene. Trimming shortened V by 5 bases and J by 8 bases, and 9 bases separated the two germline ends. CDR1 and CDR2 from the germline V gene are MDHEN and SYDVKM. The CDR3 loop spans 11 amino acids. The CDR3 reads CASSAQRGYTF. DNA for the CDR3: TGTGCCAGCAGTGCACAGAGAGGCTACACCTTC.

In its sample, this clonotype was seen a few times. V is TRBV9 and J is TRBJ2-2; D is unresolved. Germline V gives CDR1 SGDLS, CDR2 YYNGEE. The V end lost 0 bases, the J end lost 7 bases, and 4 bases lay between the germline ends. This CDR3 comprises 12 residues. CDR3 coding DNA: TGTGCCAGCAGCGTAGACGTCGGGGAGCTGTTTTTT. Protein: CASSVDVGELFF.

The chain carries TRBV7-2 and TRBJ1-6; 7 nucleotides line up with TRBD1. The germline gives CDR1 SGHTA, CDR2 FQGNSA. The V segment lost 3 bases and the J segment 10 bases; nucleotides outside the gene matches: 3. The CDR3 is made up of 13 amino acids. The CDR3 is CASSFQGVSPLHF. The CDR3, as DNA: TGTGCCAGCAGCTTTCAGGGGGTGTCACCCCTCCACTTT.

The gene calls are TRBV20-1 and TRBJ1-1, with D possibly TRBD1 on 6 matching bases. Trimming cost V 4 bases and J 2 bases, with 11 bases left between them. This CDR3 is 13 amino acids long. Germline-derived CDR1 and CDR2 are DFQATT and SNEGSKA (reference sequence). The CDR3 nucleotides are TGCAGTGCTACCGGGACATCTAACACTGAAGCTTTCTTT. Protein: CSATGTSNTEAFF.

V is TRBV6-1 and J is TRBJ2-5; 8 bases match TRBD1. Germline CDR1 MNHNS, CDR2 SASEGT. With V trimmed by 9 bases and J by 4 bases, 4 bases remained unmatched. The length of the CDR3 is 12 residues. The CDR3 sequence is CARTGERETQYF. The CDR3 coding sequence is TGTGCCAGGACAGGGGAACGAGAGACCCAGTACTTC.

CDR3 bases: TGTGCCATCAGTGCGCGCGGGGCATTTAGAAACACCATATATTTT. It yields the protein CAISARGAFRNTIYF. The rearrangement links TRBV10-3 to TRBJ1-3; D possibly corresponds to TRBD1 (5 bases). There are 15 residues in the CDR3. The germline CDR1 and CDR2 sequences are ENHRY and SYGVKD. The V gene lost 4 bases and the J gene lost 5 bases, with 15 bases spanning the gap.

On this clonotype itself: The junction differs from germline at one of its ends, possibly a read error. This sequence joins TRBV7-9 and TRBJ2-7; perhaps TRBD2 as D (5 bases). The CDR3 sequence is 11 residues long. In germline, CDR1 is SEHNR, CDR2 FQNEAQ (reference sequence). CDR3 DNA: TGTGCCAGCAGCTCCGACTACGAGCAGCACTTC. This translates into CASSSDYEQHF.

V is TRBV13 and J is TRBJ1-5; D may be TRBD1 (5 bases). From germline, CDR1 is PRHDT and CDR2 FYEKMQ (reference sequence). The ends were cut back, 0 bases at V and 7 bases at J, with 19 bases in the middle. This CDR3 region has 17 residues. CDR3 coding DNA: TGTGCCAGCAGCTTAGGGGGGAAGGGGACCCCCCCACAGCCCCAGCATTTT. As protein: CASSLGGKGTPPQPQHF.

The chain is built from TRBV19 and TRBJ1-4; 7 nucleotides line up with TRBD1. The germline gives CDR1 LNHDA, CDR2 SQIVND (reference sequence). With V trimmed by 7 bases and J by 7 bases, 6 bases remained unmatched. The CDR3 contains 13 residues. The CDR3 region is CASTGTAPEKLFF. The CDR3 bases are TGTGCCAGTACAGGGACAGCGCCTGAAAAACTGTTTTTT.

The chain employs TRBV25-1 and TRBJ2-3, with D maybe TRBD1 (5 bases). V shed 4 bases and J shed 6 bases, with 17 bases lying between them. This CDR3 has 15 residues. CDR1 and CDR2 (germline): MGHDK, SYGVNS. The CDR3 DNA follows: TGTGCCAGCAGTGTAGGGGTCCAGGGCGGTGATACGCAGTATTTT. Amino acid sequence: CASSVGVQGGDTQYF.

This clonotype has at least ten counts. The DNA for the CDR3 is TGTGCCACCACCCAGGACGGCGCGAACACCGGGGAGCTGTTTTTT. It codes for CATTQDGANTGELFF. The chain couples TRBV15 to TRBJ2-2; D gene uncertain. The germline V gene encodes CDR1 LNHNV and CDR2 YYDKDF (reference sequence). V was shortened by 7 bases and J by 0 bases, with 12 bases between the two germline ends. The CDR3 has 15 residues.

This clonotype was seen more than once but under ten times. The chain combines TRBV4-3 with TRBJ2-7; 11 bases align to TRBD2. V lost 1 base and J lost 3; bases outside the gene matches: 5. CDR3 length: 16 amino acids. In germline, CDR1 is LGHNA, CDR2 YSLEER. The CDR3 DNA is TGCGCCAGCAGCCAAGTACTAGCGGGGGCGAGCTACGAGCAGTACTTC. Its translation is CASSQVLAGASYEQYF.

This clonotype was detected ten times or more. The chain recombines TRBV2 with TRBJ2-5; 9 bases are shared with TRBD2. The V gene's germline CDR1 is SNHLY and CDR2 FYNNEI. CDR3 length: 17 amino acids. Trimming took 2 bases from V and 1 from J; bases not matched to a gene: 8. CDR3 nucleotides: TGTGCCAGCAGTGAATCGGGGACTAGCAGAACCCAAGAGACCCAGTACTTC. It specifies CASSESGTSRTQETQYF.

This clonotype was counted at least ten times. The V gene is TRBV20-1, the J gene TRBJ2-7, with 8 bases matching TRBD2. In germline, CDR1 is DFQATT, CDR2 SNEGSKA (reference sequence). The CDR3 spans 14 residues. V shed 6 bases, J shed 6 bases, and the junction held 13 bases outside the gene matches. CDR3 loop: CSAGRGGRLSEQYF. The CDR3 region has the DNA TGCAGTGCCGGTCGTGGCGGGAGGCTTAGCGAGCAGTACTTC.

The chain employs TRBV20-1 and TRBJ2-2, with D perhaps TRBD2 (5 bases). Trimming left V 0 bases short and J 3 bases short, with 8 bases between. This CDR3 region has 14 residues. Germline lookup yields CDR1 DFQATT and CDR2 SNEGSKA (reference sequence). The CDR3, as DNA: TGCAGTGCTAGAGATCTGGGAGACACCGGGGAGCTGTTTTTT. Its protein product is CSARDLGDTGELFF.

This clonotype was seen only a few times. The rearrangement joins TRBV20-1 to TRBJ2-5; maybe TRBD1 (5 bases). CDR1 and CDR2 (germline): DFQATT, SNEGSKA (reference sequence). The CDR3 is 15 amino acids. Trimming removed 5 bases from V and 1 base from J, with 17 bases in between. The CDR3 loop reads CSARSWTPPQETQYF. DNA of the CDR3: TGCAGTGCTCGTTCTTGGACACCTCCCCAAGAGACCCAGTACTTC.

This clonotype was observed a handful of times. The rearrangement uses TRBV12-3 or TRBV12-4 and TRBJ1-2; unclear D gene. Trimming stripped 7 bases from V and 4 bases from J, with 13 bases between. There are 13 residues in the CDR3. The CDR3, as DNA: TGTGCCAGCAAAAACGAGGGTCTCTATGGCTACACCTTC. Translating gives CASKNEGLYGYTF.

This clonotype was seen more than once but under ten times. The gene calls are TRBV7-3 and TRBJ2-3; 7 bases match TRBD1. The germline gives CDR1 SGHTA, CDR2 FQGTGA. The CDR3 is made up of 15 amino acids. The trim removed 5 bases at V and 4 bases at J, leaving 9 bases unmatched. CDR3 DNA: TGTGCCAGCAGCCCGACAGGGTCACTATCAGATACGCAGTATTTT. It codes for CASSPTGSLSDTQYF. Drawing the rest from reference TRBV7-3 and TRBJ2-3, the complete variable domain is GAGVSQTPSNKVTEKGKYVELRCDPISGHTALYWYRQSLGQGPEFLIYFQGTGAADDSGLPNDRFFAVRPEGSVSTLKIQRTERGDSAVYLCASSPTGSLSDTQYFGPGTRLTVL.

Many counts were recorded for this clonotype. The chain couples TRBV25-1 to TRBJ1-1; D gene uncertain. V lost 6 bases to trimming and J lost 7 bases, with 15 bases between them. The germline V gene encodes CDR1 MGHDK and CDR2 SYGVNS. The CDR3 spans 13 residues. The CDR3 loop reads CASRHSGVGEAFF. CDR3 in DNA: TGTGCCAGCAGGCACAGTGGGGTCGGTGAAGCTTTCTTT.

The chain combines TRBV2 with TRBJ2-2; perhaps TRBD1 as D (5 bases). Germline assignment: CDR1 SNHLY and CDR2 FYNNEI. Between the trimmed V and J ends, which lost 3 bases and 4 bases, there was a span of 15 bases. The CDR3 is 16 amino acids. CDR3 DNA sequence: TGTGCCAGCAGTGATTTGGGGCAGGGTGGCACCGGGGAGCTGTTTTTT. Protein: CASSDLGQGGTGELFF. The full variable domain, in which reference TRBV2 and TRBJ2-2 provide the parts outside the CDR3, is EPEVTQTPSHQVTQMGQEVILRCVPISNHLYFYWYRQILGQKVEFLVSFYNNEISEKSEIFDDQFSVERPDGSNFTLKIRSTKLEDSAMYFCASSDLGQGGTGELFFGEGSRLTVL.

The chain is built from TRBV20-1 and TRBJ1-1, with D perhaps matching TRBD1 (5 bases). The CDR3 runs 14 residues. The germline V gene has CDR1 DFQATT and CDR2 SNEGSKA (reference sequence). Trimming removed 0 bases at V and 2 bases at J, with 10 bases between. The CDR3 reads CSARDPGINTEAFF. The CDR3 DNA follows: TGCAGTGCTAGAGATCCAGGGATTAACACTGAAGCTTTCTTT.

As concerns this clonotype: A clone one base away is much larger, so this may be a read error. CDR3 DNA sequence: TGCAGTGCTACACAGCAAGAGACCCAGTACTTC. It specifies CSATQQETQYF. The V gene is TRBV20-1, the J gene TRBJ2-5; D is undetermined. Trimming took 4 bases from V and 2 from J, leaving 5 bases between them. The germline gives CDR1 DFQATT, CDR2 SNEGSKA (reference sequence). The CDR3 extends over 11 amino acids.

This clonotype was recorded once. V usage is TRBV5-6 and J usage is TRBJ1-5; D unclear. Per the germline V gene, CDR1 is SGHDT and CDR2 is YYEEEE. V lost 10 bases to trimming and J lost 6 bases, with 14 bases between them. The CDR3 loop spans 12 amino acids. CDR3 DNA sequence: TGTGCCTGGAGTTCAACGCGTCAGCCCCAGCATTTT. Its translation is CAWSSTRQPQHF.

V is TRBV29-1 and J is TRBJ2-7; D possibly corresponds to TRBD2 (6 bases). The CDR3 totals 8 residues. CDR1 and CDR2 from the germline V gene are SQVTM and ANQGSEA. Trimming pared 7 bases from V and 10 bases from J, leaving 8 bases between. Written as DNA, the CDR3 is TGCAGCGCCGGGGGACAGTACTTC. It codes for CSAGGQYF.